This T cell receptor (beta chain) is drawn from a study of radiotherapy plus CTLA-4 blockade in lung cancer. Looking at the study overall: Disease control reached around 30%, with objective responses in over 15%. Study outcomes and limitations: Clones of tumor-derived TCRs expanded in blood after radiotherapy plus ipilimumab.

Remarks on this clone: Its antigen remains unidentified.

Profiling relied on immunoSEQ multiplex PCR, and the TCRdb table lists in-frame clones only, not all of them. The repertoire holds about 30,000 clones, with around 79% as singletons. The length of the CDR3 is 15 residues. V dropped 6 bases and J dropped 5; count of bases not matched to a gene: 7. CDR1 and CDR2 (germline): MNHEY, SVGAGI. J is TRBJ1-5 and V is TRBV6-5; TRBD1 aligns across 10 bases. Sequencing was performed on peripheral blood, taken from a patient treated with radiotherapy plus ipilimumab. This clonotype was sampled from a human donor with non-small cell lung cancer who had stable disease on radiotherapy plus ipilimumab. The CDR3 coding sequence is TGTGCCAGCAGCTACGGGGGGACAGGGGATCAGCCCCAGCATTTT. This sequence encodes CASSYGGTGDQPQHF.